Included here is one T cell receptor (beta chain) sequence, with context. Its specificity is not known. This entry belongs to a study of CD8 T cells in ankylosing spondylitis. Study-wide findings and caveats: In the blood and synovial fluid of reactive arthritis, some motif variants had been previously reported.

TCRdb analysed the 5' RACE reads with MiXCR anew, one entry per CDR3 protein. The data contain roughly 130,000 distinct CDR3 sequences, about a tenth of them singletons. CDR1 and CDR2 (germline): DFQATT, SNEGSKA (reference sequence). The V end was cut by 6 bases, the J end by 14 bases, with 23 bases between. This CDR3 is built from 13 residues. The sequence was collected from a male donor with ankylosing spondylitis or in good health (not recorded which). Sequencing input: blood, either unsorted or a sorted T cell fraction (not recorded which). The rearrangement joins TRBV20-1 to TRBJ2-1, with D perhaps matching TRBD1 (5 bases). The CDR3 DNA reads TGCAGTGCCCTCCGTCGAACAGGCCACGGAAAGTTCTTC. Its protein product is CSALRRTGHGKFF.